The present TCR beta chain was sequenced within a study of HIV-infected patients and healthy controls. The study, taken as a whole, reports: HIV-associated CDR3 frequencies dropped significantly during therapy; CMV-associated ones, mostly rising, changed nonsignificantly.

This clonotype was counted ten times or more. Its antigen is unidentified. Whole blood was used without fractionation, so all unsorted peripheral T cells were included. Alpha and beta constant-region primers primed reverse transcription of 400 to 650 ng RNA. Each of the alpha and beta chains got its own library through chain-specific third strand synthesis with indices. TCRdb recomputed calls from the 5' RACE reads with MiXCR, one row per CDR3 protein. The sample records approximately 25,000 distinct CDR3 sequences, approximately 7.7% being singletons. Germline V gene lookup returns CDR1 SGHTA and CDR2 FQGNSA. The CDR3 is 15 residues long. V dropped 0 bases and J dropped 0 bases, with 7 bases sitting between them.

Sequencing was performed on blood. V and J are TRBV7-2 and TRBJ2-3, with D possibly TRBD2 on 5 matching bases. This clonotype was sampled from an adult in good health. CDR3 in amino acids: CASSLASVSTDTQYF. Written as DNA, the CDR3 is TGTGCCAGCAGCTTAGCTAGCGTTAGCACAGATACGCAGTATTTT.